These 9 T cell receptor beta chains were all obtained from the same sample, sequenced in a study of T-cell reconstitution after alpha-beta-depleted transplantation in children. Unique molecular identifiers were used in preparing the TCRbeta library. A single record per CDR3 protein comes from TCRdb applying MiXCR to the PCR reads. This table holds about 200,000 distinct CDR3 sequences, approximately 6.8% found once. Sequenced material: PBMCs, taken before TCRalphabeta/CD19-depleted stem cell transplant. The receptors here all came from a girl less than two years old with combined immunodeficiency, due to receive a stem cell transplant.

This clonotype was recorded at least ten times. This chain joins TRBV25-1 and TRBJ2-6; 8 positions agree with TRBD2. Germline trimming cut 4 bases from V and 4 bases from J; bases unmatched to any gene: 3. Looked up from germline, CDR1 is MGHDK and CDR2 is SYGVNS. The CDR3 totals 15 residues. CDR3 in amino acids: CASSVTSAGANVLTF. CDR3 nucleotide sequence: TGTGCCAGCAGTGTGACTAGCGCCGGGGCCAACGTCCTGACTTTC.

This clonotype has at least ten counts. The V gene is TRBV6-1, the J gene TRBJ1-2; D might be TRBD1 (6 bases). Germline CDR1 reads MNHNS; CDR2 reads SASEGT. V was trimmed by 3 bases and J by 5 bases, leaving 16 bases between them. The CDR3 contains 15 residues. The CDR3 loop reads CASSDTWGAVYGYTF. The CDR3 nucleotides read TGTGCCAGCAGTGATACATGGGGGGCAGTTTATGGCTACACCTTC.

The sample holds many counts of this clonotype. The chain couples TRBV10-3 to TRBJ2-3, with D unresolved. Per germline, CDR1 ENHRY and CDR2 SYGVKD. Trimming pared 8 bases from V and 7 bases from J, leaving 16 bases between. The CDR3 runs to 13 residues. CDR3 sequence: CAIGPQKVHTQYF. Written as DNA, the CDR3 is TGTGCCATCGGACCCCAAAAGGTGCATACGCAGTATTTT.

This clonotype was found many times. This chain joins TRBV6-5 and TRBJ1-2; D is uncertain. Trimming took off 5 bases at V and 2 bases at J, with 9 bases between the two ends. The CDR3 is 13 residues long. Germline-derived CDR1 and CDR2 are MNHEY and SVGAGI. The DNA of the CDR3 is TGTGCCAGCAGTCTCTTCGACAACTATGGCTACACCTTC. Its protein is CASSLFDNYGYTF.

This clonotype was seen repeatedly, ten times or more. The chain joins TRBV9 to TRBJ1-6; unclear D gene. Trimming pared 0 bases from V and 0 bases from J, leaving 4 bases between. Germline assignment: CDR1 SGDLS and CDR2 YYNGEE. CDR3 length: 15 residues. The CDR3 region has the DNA TGTGCCAGCAGCGTAGGACACTCCTATAATTCACCCCTCCACTTT. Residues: CASSVGHSYNSPLHF.

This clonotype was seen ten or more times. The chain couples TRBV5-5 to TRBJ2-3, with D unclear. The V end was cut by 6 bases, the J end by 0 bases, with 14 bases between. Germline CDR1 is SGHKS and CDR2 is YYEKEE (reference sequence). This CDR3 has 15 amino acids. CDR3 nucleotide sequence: TGTGCCAGCATCATGTCGCAAACTAGCACAGATACGCAGTATTTT. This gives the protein CASIMSQTSTDTQYF.

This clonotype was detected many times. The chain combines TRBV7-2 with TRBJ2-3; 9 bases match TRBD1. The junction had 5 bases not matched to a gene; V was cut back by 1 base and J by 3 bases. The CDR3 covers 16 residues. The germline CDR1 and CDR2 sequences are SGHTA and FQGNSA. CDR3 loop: CASSLGAGTGTDTQYF. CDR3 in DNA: TGTGCCAGCAGCTTAGGAGCAGGGACAGGGACAGATACGCAGTATTTT. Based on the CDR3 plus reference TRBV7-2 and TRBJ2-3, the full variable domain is GAGVSQSPSNKVTEKGKDVELRCDPISGHTALYWYRQSLGQGLEFLIYFQGNSAPDKSGLPSDRFSAERTGGSVSTLTIQRTQQEDSAVYLCASSLGAGTGTDTQYFGPGTRLTVL.

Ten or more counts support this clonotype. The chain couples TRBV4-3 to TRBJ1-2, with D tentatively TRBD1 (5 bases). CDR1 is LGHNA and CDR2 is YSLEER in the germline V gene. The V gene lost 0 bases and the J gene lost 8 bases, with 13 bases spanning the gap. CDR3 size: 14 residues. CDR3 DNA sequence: TGCGCCAGCAGCCAAGATTGGGGCAGGGACGGCTACACCTTC. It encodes CASSQDWGRDGYTF.

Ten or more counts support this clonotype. CDR3 coding DNA: TGCGCCAGCAGCCAAGATGGCCCAGGGAGATACAATGAGCAGTTCTTC. It yields the protein CASSQDGPGRYNEQFF. This chain uses TRBV4-3 with TRBJ2-1; either TRBD1 or TRBD2 may fit D (5 bases each). This CDR3 contains 16 residues. With 0 bases removed from V and 4 bases from J, the gap between germline ends came to 13 bases. Germline V CDR1 and CDR2: LGHNA, YSLEER.